The 11 T cell receptor beta chains below come from one sample, sequenced in a study of technical replicates of blood from a handful of donors. TCRdb's copy holds only in-frame clones and misses some; the assay was immunoSEQ multiplex PCR. This table has some 83,000 clones, 85% to 95% appearing once. Sequencing was carried out using T cells isolated from PBMCs. These receptors were collected from a human donor in good health.

This chain connects TRBV5-4 to TRBJ2-3; 7 nucleotides line up with TRBD1. The CDR3 sequence is 13 residues long. Germline lookup yields CDR1 SGHNT and CDR2 YYREEE (reference sequence). V was pared by 2 bases and J by 4 bases, with 1 base of the junction left unmatched. The CDR3 region is CASSFTGADTQYF. CDR3 bases: TGTGCCAGCAGCTTCACAGGGGCAGATACGCAGTATTTT.

This chain connects TRBV27 to TRBJ2-2; D remains unclear. Looked up from germline, CDR1 is MNHEY and CDR2 is SMNVEV (reference sequence). The CDR3 loop spans 14 amino acids. V was trimmed by 3 bases and J by 6 bases, leaving 11 bases between them. CDR3 amino acids: CASSLRLSAGELFF. The DNA of the CDR3 is TGTGCCAGCAGTTTGCGGCTGTCCGCCGGGGAGCTGTTTTTT.

The chain recombines TRBV7-8 with TRBJ2-7, with 12 bases matching TRBD1. This CDR3 contains 16 residues. Germline CDR1 reads SGHVS; CDR2 reads FQNEAQ. Losses at the gene ends were 3 bases for V and 3 bases for J; bases not matched to a gene: 6. Here the CDR3 DNA reads TGTGCCAGCAGCTTGGGACAGGGGGCTTTCGTCTACGAGCAGTACTTC. Translating gives CASSLGQGAFVYEQYF.

This rearrangement joins TRBV4-2 to TRBJ2-3, with TRBD2 matching 9 bases. The CDR3 has 17 amino acids. Germline CDR1 reads LGHNA; CDR2 reads YNFKEQ. J was trimmed by 4 bases and V by 4 bases; bases with no gene match: 12. CDR3 loop: CASSLDPAGGEADTQYF. As DNA, the CDR3 is TGTGCCAGCAGCCTTGACCCAGCGGGAGGAGAAGCAGATACGCAGTATTTT.

The rearrangement uses TRBV5-6 and TRBJ1-5; D call uncertain. CDR1 is SGHDT, CDR2 YYEEEE, per germline. Deletions cut 4 bases from V and 0 bases from J, with 5 bases between. The CDR3 extends over 13 amino acids. The CDR3 DNA sequence: TGTGCCAGCAGCACATTTAGCAATCAGCCCCAGCATTTT. Protein: CASSTFSNQPQHF.

The chain joins TRBV5-6 to TRBJ1-1, with 8 nucleotides matching TRBD1. This CDR3 has 15 residues. Germline V gene data show CDR1 as SGHDT and CDR2 as YYEEEE. V was pared by 3 bases and J by 4 bases, with 8 bases of the junction left unmatched. CDR3 sequence: CASSSWTGRGTEAFF. DNA for the CDR3: TGTGCCAGCAGCTCGTGGACAGGGCGAGGCACTGAAGCTTTCTTT.

This clone was seen just once. CDR3 loop: CAWSVAGGGEQFF. The CDR3 DNA follows: TGTGCCTGGAGTGTAGCGGGAGGTGGCGAGCAGTTCTTC. The rearrangement uses TRBV30 and TRBJ2-1, with 9 bases lining up with TRBD2. The length of the CDR3 is 13 residues. The V and J ends lost 0 bases and 10 bases, in that order; junction bases with no gene match: 4. Germline CDR1 and CDR2: GTSNPN and SVGIG (reference sequence).

V usage is TRBV7-2 and J usage is TRBJ1-5; no reliable D call. Germline V CDR1 and CDR2: SGHTA, FQGNSA. This CDR3 spans 15 amino acids. Trimming pared 5 bases from V and 4 bases from J, leaving 15 bases between. For the CDR3, the DNA is TGTGCCAGCAGCCTCAATTGGCAGATAAATCAGCCCCAGCATTTT. Its protein product is CASSLNWQINQPQHF.

This clone has only a few counts. The chain links TRBV19 to TRBJ2-7; 9 bases agree with TRBD1. Germline V gene lookup returns CDR1 LNHDA and CDR2 SQIVND (reference sequence). This CDR3 contains 12 residues. Losses at the gene ends were 7 bases for V and 3 bases for J; bases not matched to a gene: 1. CDR3 sequence: CASMGQGYEQYF. Here the CDR3 DNA reads TGTGCCAGTATGGGACAGGGCTACGAGCAGTACTTC.

This clone is a singleton in its sample. The rearrangement uses TRBV10-3 and TRBJ2-7; tentative D call: TRBD1 (6 bases). Trimming removed 2 bases at V and 3 bases at J, with 14 bases between. The CDR3 totals 15 residues. Germline V gene sequence: CDR1 ENHRY, CDR2 SYGVKD. CDR3 DNA sequence: TGTGCCATCAGTGAGGAAGGGGGAAAGAACTACGAGCAGTACTTC. Translated, it gives CAISEEGGKNYEQYF.

The chain recombines TRBV19 with TRBJ2-7, with 9 bases identical to TRBD1. The CDR3 extends over 16 amino acids. Trimming removed 3 bases from V and 4 bases from J; junction bases left unmatched: 10. Germline CDR1 reads LNHDA; CDR2 reads SQIVND (reference sequence). This CDR3 reads CASSIGTGSILYEQYF. The CDR3 DNA sequence: TGTGCCAGTAGTATCGGGACAGGGTCCATTCTGTACGAGCAGTACTTC.